The 26 T cell receptor beta chains listed next were all sequenced from one sample in a study of T cell clonality in common variable immunodeficiency. Their recognized antigens are unknown. Study observations and caveats: In common variable immunodeficiency, TCR beta chains reportedly carried fewer deletions and N-nucleotide insertions.

Profiled with immunoSEQ multiplex PCR; TCRdb holds only in-frame clones, not every one. The data list about 35,000 clones, none observed once; under 30% falls to the top ten. The specimen sequenced was peripheral blood mononuclear cells. The origin of the receptors is a human donor with common variable immunodeficiency.

Notes on this clone: The CDR3 goes on 3 residues after the read ends, and that part is filled in from the germline J gene. The chain combines TRBV2 with TRBJ2-3; D gene uncertain. This CDR3 region has 13 residues. V was shortened by 7 bases and J by 0 bases, with 8 bases between the two germline ends. CDR1 SNHLY and CDR2 FYNNEI come from the germline V gene. CDR3 sequence reads: CASKTLSTDTQYF. The sequenced part of the CDR3 DNA is TGTGCCAGCAAAACTCTTAGCACAGATACG.

On this clone: With the read ending 3 residues before the CDR3 end, the germline J gene is used to fill in that end. The chain uses TRBV19 and TRBJ1-5; 7 bases match TRBD1. J gave up 3 bases and V 6 bases, and 2 bases lay outside the gene matches. Germline CDR1 and CDR2: LNHDA and SQIVND (reference sequence). The CDR3 has 13 amino acids. The sequenced part of the CDR3 DNA is TGTGCCAGTAGGGGACAGTTCAATCAGCCC. This encodes CASRGQFNQP. From start to end, the CDR3 is CASRGQFNQPQHF. Full variable domain (outside the CDR3, taken from reference TRBV19 and TRBJ1-5): DGGITQSPKYLFRKEGQNVTLSCEQNLNHDAMYWYRQDPGQGLRLIYYSQIVNDFQKGDIAEGYSVSREKKESFPLTVTSAQKNPTAFYLCASRGQFNQPQHFGDGTRLSIL.

This clone was seen many times. Read data end 3 residues before the CDR3 end; the end is taken from the germline J gene. V and J are TRBV11-2 and TRBJ1-1, with 7 positions matching TRBD1. This CDR3 has 13 residues. Per germline, CDR1 SGHAT and CDR2 FQNNGV. The CDR3 protein is CASSSTGLSGAFF. The part of the CDR3 DNA that was read is TGTGCCAGCAGCTCGACAGGGCTATCTGGA.

About this clone: The CDR3 goes on 3 residues after the read ends, and that part is filled in from the germline J gene. The V and J genes are TRBV7-3 and TRBJ1-1; TRBD1 is a possible D gene (5 bases). The CDR3 extends over 15 amino acids. Trimming took off 2 bases at V and 4 bases at J, with 14 bases between the two ends. Germline CDR1 is SGHTA and CDR2 is FQGTGA. CDR3 DNA, as far as it was read: TGTGCCAGCAGCTTATCCCTACAGGTTTGCACTGAA. Protein product: CASSLSLQVCTE. In full, the CDR3 is CASSLSLQVCTEAFF.

This clone was detected ten times or more. The CDR3 is cut off 3 residues early in the read; its end comes from the germline J gene. The chain links TRBV19 to TRBJ2-3; 8 bases fit TRBD2. The CDR3 sequence is 18 residues long. CDR1 is LNHDA, CDR2 SQIVND, per germline (reference sequence). V was clipped by 5 bases and J by 3 bases; unmatched bases: 16. The CDR3 is CASSLELWSGSRTDTQYF. The DNA read from the CDR3 is TGTGCCAGTAGTCTCGAGCTTTGGAGCGGGAGTAGAACAGATACG.

Points on this clone: The observed sequence ends 3 residues before the CDR3 terminus, with the missing tail filled in from the germline J gene. V is TRBV7-9 and J is TRBJ2-7; D gene ambiguous. Germline V gives CDR1 SEHNR, CDR2 FQNEAQ (reference sequence). The CDR3 consists of 12 residues. Trimming took off 6 bases at V and 5 bases at J, with 11 bases between the two ends. Here the CDR3 reads CASRSYADEQYF. CDR3 DNA (partial): TGTGCCAGCAGATCCTACGCGGACGAG.

With regard to this clone: The read ends 3 residues early relative to the CDR3; the germline J gene fills the gap. The chain uses TRBV29-1 and TRBJ2-7; TRBD1 aligns across 8 bases. The CDR3 contains 13 residues. In germline, CDR1 is SQVTM, CDR2 ANQGSEA. Trimming at V came to 5 bases and at J to 1 base, leaving 4 bases not matched to a gene. The chain's CDR3 is CSVLTGASYEQYF. The DNA read from the CDR3 is TGCAGCGTTCTGACAGGGGCGTCCTACGAG.

This clone was observed a few times. The read ends 3 residues before the CDR3 terminus; that terminus is restored from the germline J gene. This chain connects TRBV5-1 to TRBJ1-6; 9 bases are a match to TRBD1. CDR3 length: 16 amino acids. Per the germline V gene, CDR1 is SGHRS and CDR2 is YFSETQ. After removal of 2 bases from V and 5 bases from J, the junction contained 5 bases not matched to a gene. The sequenced CDR3 bases are TGCGCCAGCAGCTTCCGACAGGGGGAAAATAATTCACCC. Amino acids: CASSFRQGENNSP. The CDR3 in its entirety is CASSFRQGENNSPLHF.

For this clone: Sequencing ends 3 residues short of the CDR3 end; the germline J gene provides the rest. The genes are TRBV6-1 and TRBJ1-1; 7 nucleotides match TRBD1. The V gene's germline CDR1 is MNHNS and CDR2 SASEGT. Germline trimming cut 6 bases from V and 6 bases from J; bases unmatched to any gene: 10. The CDR3 loop spans 14 amino acids. The sequenced CDR3 bases are TGTGCCAGCAGCGAAACAGGGGTGCGGGCTGAA. Protein sequence: CASSETGVRAE. The entire CDR3 protein is CASSETGVRAEAFF.

This clone has ten or more counts. The CDR3 here is CASSVGGSSDNEQFF. CDR3 DNA (partial): TGTGCCAGCAGCGTCGGCGGGAGCAGCGACAATGAG. This chain joins TRBV9 and TRBJ2-1; TRBD2 matches at 7 bases. The CDR3 end is not reached by the read, which stops 3 residues before it; the germline J gene fills it in. V shed 2 bases, J shed 5 bases, and the junction held 7 bases outside the gene matches. Germline-derived CDR1 and CDR2 are SGDLS and YYNGEE. The CDR3 extends over 15 amino acids.

About this clone: The observed sequence ends 3 residues before the CDR3 terminus, with the missing tail filled in from the germline J gene. The chain is built from TRBV5-1 and TRBJ2-7, with 7 nucleotides matching TRBD2. CDR3 length: 14 residues. Germline-derived CDR1 and CDR2 are SGHRS and YFSETQ. V dropped 0 bases and J dropped 4; count of bases not matched to a gene: 4. CDR3 amino acids: CASSLGSGIYEQYF. The part of the CDR3 DNA that was read is TGCGCCAGCAGCTTGGGGAGCGGGATTTACGAG.

This clone occurred a few times. The read stops 3 residues short of the end of the CDR3; the missing end is completed from the germline J gene. The chain couples TRBV30 to TRBJ2-7, with no clear D. Germline CDR1 GTSNPN, CDR2 SVGIG (reference sequence). CDR3 length: 13 amino acids. The V and J ends lost 5 bases and 2 bases respectively, with 13 bases between them. CDR3 residues: CAWRETKTYEQYF. The part of the CDR3 DNA that was read is TGTGCCTGGCGAGAAACAAAGACCTACGAG.

Notes on this clone: Sequencing ends 3 residues short of the CDR3 end; the germline J gene provides the rest. The J gene is TRBJ2-7, the V gene TRBV2, with D possibly matching TRBD1 (6 bases). This CDR3 is built from 15 residues. Trimming removed 0 bases from V and 3 bases from J, with 12 bases in between. The germline V gene encodes CDR1 SNHLY and CDR2 FYNNEI. CDR3 bases read: TGTGCCAGCAGTGAAGCGCAAGGGGGTGGCTACGAG. This gives the protein CASSEAQGGGYE. The CDR3, in full, reads CASSEAQGGGYEQYF.

On this clone: The DNA ends 3 residues before the CDR3 does, and the rest of the CDR3 is filled in from the germline J gene. The chain has TRBV2 and TRBJ2-7, with 11 nucleotides matching TRBD2. V lost 4 bases and J lost 6; bases outside the gene matches: 8. This CDR3 has 15 amino acids. Germline assignment: CDR1 SNHLY and CDR2 FYNNEI. The part of the CDR3 DNA that was read is TGTGCCAGCAGTGCACAGACTAGCGGGGCCACCGAG. Its protein is CASSAQTSGATE. The full CDR3 protein reads CASSAQTSGATEQYF.

As regards this clone: The sequenced fragment ends 3 residues before the CDR3 boundary, so the rest is inferred from the germline J gene. The gene calls are TRBV19 and TRBJ1-4; no firm D call. The germline gives CDR1 LNHDA, CDR2 SQIVND (reference sequence). The CDR3 consists of 13 residues. The V end lost 3 bases, the J end lost 6 bases, and 8 bases lay between the germline ends. The CDR3 DNA, read in part, is TGTGCCAGTAGTATCACTTCGGATGAAAAA. It encodes CASSITSDEK. The CDR3, in full, reads CASSITSDEKLFF. The complete variable domain, with remaining parts taken from reference TRBV19 and TRBJ1-4, reads DGGITQSPKYLFRKEGQNVTLSCEQNLNHDAMYWYRQDPGQGLRLIYYSQIVNDFQKGDIAEGYSVSREKKESFPLTVTSAQKNPTAFYLCASSITSDEKLFFGSGTQLSVL.

A few counts support this clone. The CDR3 end falls 3 residues outside the read, so it is completed with the germline J gene. V and J are TRBV7-6 and TRBJ2-7, with D tentatively TRBD2 (6 bases). V was cut by 5 bases and J by 6 bases, with 17 bases left in between. The length of the CDR3 is 14 residues. Germline V gene lookup returns CDR1 SGHVS and CDR2 FNYEAQ. The CDR3 bases that were read are TGTGCCAGCAGCCAGGTGGAGGGTCGAGGCGAG. Its protein is CASSQVEGRGE. The entire CDR3 sequence reads CASSQVEGRGEQYF.

This clone was observed a handful of times. The read gets to within 3 residues of the CDR3 end, and the germline J gene fills in the rest. The genes are TRBV7-8 and TRBJ2-3; 10 positions agree with TRBD2. This CDR3 has 15 residues. CDR1 and CDR2 (germline): SGHVS, FQNEAQ. V was pared by 2 bases and J by 1 base, with 0 bases of the junction left unmatched. The CDR3 here is CASSLTSGGTDTQYF. CDR3 bases read: TGTGCCAGCAGCTTAACTAGCGGGGGCACAGATACG.

This clone was seen ten or more times. The CDR3 extends 3 residues past the end of the read, so its final part is completed from the germline J gene. The rearrangement uses TRBV7-6 and TRBJ1-1; tentative D call: TRBD1 (5 bases). The CDR3 loop spans 13 amino acids. The germline V gene has CDR1 SGHVS and CDR2 FNYEAQ. V lost 6 bases and J lost 2, with 10 bases in between. The part of the CDR3 DNA that was read is TGTGCCAGCAGTCGCGACAGTAACACTGAA. Protein sequence: CASSRDSNTE. Given in full, the CDR3 is CASSRDSNTEAFF.

This clone was seen a few times. The read falls 3 residues short of the CDR3 end, and the missing part is taken from the germline J gene. The chain has TRBV6-1 and TRBJ2-1; D might be TRBD1 (6 bases). The CDR3 is 15 residues long. With 1 base removed from V and 8 bases from J, the gap between germline ends came to 15 bases. The germline CDR1 and CDR2 sequences are MNHNS and SASEGT. The CDR3 loop reads CASSEEGQIRHEQFF. Partial CDR3 DNA: TGTGCCAGCAGTGAAGAGGGACAAATCCGACATGAG.

Many counts were recorded for this clone. A junction end diverges from the germline sequence, so it may reflect a read error. The read stops 3 residues short of the end of the CDR3; the missing end is completed from the germline J gene. The chain is built from TRBV4-2 and TRBJ1-4; 10 bases map to TRBD1. CDR1 is LGHNA, CDR2 YNFKEQ, per germline. The CDR3 covers 15 residues. Partial CDR3 DNA: TGCGCCAGCAGCCAGGGGACAGGGGATAATGAAAAA. Translating gives CASSQGTGDNEK. In full, the CDR3 is CASSQGTGDNEKLFF.

This clone was detected a few times. The CDR3 end falls 3 residues outside the read, so it is completed with the germline J gene. V is TRBV5-6 and J is TRBJ2-2; D is possibly TRBD2 (7 bases). This CDR3 contains 15 residues. Germline-derived CDR1 and CDR2 are SGHDT and YYEEEE. Deletions cut 1 base from V and 8 bases from J, with 15 bases between. The DNA read from the CDR3 is TGTGCCAGCAGCTTGTTTAATCGGGGGGCGGGGGAG. Protein: CASSLFNRGAGE. The entire CDR3 reads CASSLFNRGAGELFF.

This clone was observed many times. The read finishes 3 residues shy of the CDR3 end, and the germline J gene is used to complete it. J is TRBJ1-1 and V is TRBV11-2, with TRBD1 as a possible D gene (5 bases). The CDR3 spans 13 residues. V was pared by 1 base and J by 7 bases, with 10 bases between. In germline, CDR1 is SGHAT, CDR2 FQNNGV. CDR3 amino acids: CASSLVRQGEAFF. The DNA read from the CDR3 is TGTGCCAGCAGCTTAGTCAGGCAGGGTGAA.

This clone was seen many times. Read data end 3 residues before the CDR3 end; the end is taken from the germline J gene. The rearrangement links TRBV5-1 to TRBJ2-7, with D possibly TRBD2 on 5 matching bases. The germline gives CDR1 SGHRS, CDR2 YFSETQ. The CDR3 runs to 13 residues. Trimming took 6 bases from V and 3 from J, leaving 13 bases between them. CDR3 DNA, as far as it was read: TGCGCCAGCAACTCGGACTCTGGCTACGAG. Translating it yields CASNSDSGYE. The full-length CDR3 reads as CASNSDSGYEQYF.

Note on this clone: The CDR3 end lies 3 residues beyond the end of the read and is filled in from the germline J gene. The same CDR3 can be traced to other DNA sequences in this sample. The V call is TRBV19, the J call TRBJ2-1, with 11 bases fitting TRBD2. The junction had 13 bases not matched to a gene; V was cut back by 6 bases and J by 9 bases. This CDR3 comprises 16 residues. The germline CDR1 and CDR2 sequences are LNHDA and SQIVND (reference sequence). The covered CDR3 bases are TGTGCCAGTAGAGACCGTACTAGCGGGAGTGCTGGTGAG. It yields the protein CASRDRTSGSAGE. The CDR3 in full is CASRDRTSGSAGEQFF.

This clone was seen ten or more times. Read data end 3 residues before the CDR3 end; the end is taken from the germline J gene. The gene calls are TRBV20-1 and TRBJ1-5; no definite D call. Germline CDR1 DFQATT, CDR2 SNEGSKA (reference sequence). This CDR3 spans 15 amino acids. The V end lost 0 bases, the J end lost 5 bases, and 14 bases lay between the germline ends. Incomplete CDR3 DNA: TGCAGTGCTAGAGATCCGGGCCAGCGGGATCAGCCC. This encodes CSARDPGQRDQP. Given in full, the CDR3 is CSARDPGQRDQPQHF.

Of note for this clone: The read finishes 3 residues shy of the CDR3 end, and the germline J gene is used to complete it. The chain links TRBV7-9 to TRBJ2-5; a weak D match, TRBD2 (7 bases). V was cut by 5 bases and J by 5 bases, with 15 bases left in between. Per the germline V gene, CDR1 is SEHNR and CDR2 is FQNEAQ (reference sequence). The CDR3 loop spans 14 amino acids. The CDR3: CASSRGGLGETQYF. Incomplete CDR3 DNA: TGTGCCAGCAGCCGCGGGGGCCTGGGGGAGACC. Full variable domain (remainder filled in from reference TRBV7-9 and TRBJ2-5): DTGVSQNPRHKITKRGQNVTFRCDPISEHNRLYWYRQTLGQGPEFLTYFQNEAQLEKSRLLSDRFSAERPKGSFSTLEIQRTEQGDSAMYLCASSRGGLGETQYFGPGTRLLVL.